This T cell receptor beta chain was captured in a study of graft-versus-host responses after intestinal transplantation. This clone has a single count. The antigen is unknown. Study outcomes and limitations: There were GvH clones found in recipient marrow, and some of them appeared first in ileum or blood.

The ends were cut back, 3 bases at V and 2 bases at J, with 14 bases in the middle. The CDR3 contains 17 residues. Germline V gene lookup returns CDR1 MNHEY and CDR2 SMNVEV (reference sequence). Measured with immunoSEQ multiplex PCR; TCRdb has only the in-frame clones, and not every one. The data hold 75,000 to 100,000 clones, with roughly 93% observed a single time. The chain joins TRBV27 to TRBJ2-6; TRBD1 is a possible D gene (6 bases). The TCR sequence derives from a human donor who received an intestinal transplant. The material was unstimulated CD8+ T cells sorted from spleen or lymph node cells, obtained before intestinal transplant. CDR3 sequence (DNA): TGTGCCAGCAGTTTCCAGGGGTCCATTACTGGGGCCAACGTCCTGACTTTC. Amino acid sequence: CASSFQGSITGANVLTF.